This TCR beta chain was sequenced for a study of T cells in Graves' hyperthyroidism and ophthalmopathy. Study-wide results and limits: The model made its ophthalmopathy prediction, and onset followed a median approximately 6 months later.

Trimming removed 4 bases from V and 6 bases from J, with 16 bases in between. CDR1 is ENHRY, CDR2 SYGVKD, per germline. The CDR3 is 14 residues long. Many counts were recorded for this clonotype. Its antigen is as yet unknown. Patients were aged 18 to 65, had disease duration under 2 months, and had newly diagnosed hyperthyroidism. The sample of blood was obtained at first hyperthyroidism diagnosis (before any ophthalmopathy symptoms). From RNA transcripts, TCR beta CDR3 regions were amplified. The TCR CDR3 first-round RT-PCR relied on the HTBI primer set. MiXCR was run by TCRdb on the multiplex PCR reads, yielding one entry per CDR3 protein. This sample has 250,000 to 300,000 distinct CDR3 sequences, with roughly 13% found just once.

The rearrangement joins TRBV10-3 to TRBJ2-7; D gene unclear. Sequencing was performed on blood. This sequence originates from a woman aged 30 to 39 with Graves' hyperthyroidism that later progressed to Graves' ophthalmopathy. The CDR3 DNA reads TGTGCCATCAGTGTGCTTGTGGTACGAGGCGAGCAGTACTTC. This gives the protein CAISVLVVRGEQYF.